This T cell receptor beta chain came from a study of blood T cell repertoires in COVID-19. Study overall: COVID-19 samples from acute and convalescent phases originated in the United States, Italy and Spain.

The CDR3 runs 16 residues. Germline V gene lookup returns CDR1 LGHNA and CDR2 YSLEER. J was trimmed by 4 bases and V by 0 bases; bases with no gene match: 5. Authors' processing steps: Reference gene primer amplification gave nucleated cell count estimates. Some clones are missing from TCRdb's copy, which holds only in-frame ones; the method was immunoSEQ multiplex PCR. D and trimming were read from the DNA, whereas the V and J calls and clone size are those reported in that table. The sample has almost 50,000 clones, more than 65% seen once. The sequence was obtained from a woman aged 70-85 years with acute or convalescent COVID-19. The sample comprised peripheral blood. This rearrangement joins TRBV4-3 to TRBJ2-3; TRBD2 agrees at 9 bases. CDR3 region: CASSQDSGRWADTQYF. Written as DNA, the CDR3 is TGCGCCAGCAGCCAAGATAGCGGGAGATGGGCAGATACGCAGTATTTT.